These 19 T cell receptor beta chains came from one sample sequenced in a study of early T cells in non-severe SARS-CoV-2 infection (dated by TCRdb to the early 2020s). Libraries were made using 5' RACE. Sequencer: NextSeq 500. TCRdb reprocessed the public reads (quality trimming at Q25 with fastp, clone calling with MiXCR) and kept in-frame beta chains. Identical CDR3 protein sequences are pooled into one entry, listed with their most common genes and DNA. Across this sample there are about 44,000 distinct CDR3 sequences, with about 23% seen only once. 4.5% to 5% of the sample goes to the ten largest clones. The material was whole blood, obtained at baseline. Source of these receptors: an adult who was a healthcare worker with PCR-confirmed SARS-CoV-2 infection or an uninfected control (not recorded which).

This clonotype was counted many times. The chain is built from TRBV7-9 and TRBJ1-5; the D is unclear. V was clipped by 2 bases and J by 1 base, with 3 bases between them. The CDR3 contains 13 residues. The germline V gene has CDR1 SEHNR and CDR2 FQNEAQ (reference sequence). The CDR3 region has the DNA TGTGCCAGCAGCTTAAGGAGCAATCAGCCCCAGCATTTT. Protein: CASSLRSNQPQHF.

The chain links TRBV12-3 or TRBV12-4 to TRBJ2-3, with unresolved D. The CDR3 totals 11 residues. Trimming stripped 5 bases from V and 3 bases from J, with 3 bases between. CDR3 region: CASSETDTQYF. The CDR3 bases are TGTGCCAGCAGTGAAACAGATACGCAGTATTTT.

This sequence joins TRBV11-2 and TRBJ1-1; maybe TRBD1 (6 bases). The germline V gene encodes CDR1 SGHAT and CDR2 FQNNGV. The ends were cut back, 5 bases at V and 0 bases at J, with 13 bases in the middle. This CDR3 region has 15 residues. The CDR3 DNA sequence: TGTGCCAGCAGCCAAGCCGGGACACTGAACACTGAAGCTTTCTTT. Translated: CASSQAGTLNTEAFF.

This clonotype was observed a handful of times. The chain recombines TRBV2 with TRBJ1-5, with D unclear. CDR3 size: 15 residues. Germline CDR1 reads SNHLY; CDR2 reads FYNNEI. V lost 4 bases and J lost 0, with 10 bases in between. CDR3 region: CASSARQVSNQPQHF. Written as DNA, the CDR3 is TGTGCCAGCAGTGCTCGGCAGGTTAGCAATCAGCCCCAGCATTTT.

In this sample, this clonotype turned up a few times. The chain recombines TRBV12-5 with TRBJ2-2; D gene uncertain. CDR1 is LGHNT and CDR2 is FRNRAP in the germline V gene. V gave up 4 bases and J gave up 7 bases, with 7 bases separating them. This CDR3 spans 12 amino acids. As DNA, the CDR3 is TGTGCTAGTGGTTCCGTTGGCGGGGAGCTGTTTTTT. It specifies CASGSVGGELFF.

This clonotype appeared a few times. V is TRBV12-3 or TRBV12-4 and J is TRBJ2-5, with D perhaps assigned TRBD1 or TRBD2 (5 bases each). CDR3 length equals 13 residues. Trimming took 7 bases from V and 9 from J, leaving 18 bases between them. As DNA, the CDR3 is TGTGCCAGCACCCTGGGACCTGCTTTAGCCCAGTACTTC. This encodes CASTLGPALAQYF.

By share of the sample, this clonotype is medium-sized. V and J are TRBV5-4 and TRBJ2-3, with D maybe TRBD2 (5 bases). The CDR3 extends over 11 amino acids. Trimming cost V 3 bases and J 10 bases, with 9 bases left between them. CDR1 SGHNT and CDR2 YYREEE come from the germline V gene (reference sequence). For the CDR3, the DNA is TGTGCCAGCAGCTCGGGGTGGGCGCAGTATTTT. It is translated as CASSSGWAQYF.

This clonotype has a handful of counts. The chain couples TRBV9 to TRBJ2-5; D is undetermined. Trimming removed 3 bases from V and 2 bases from J, with 8 bases in between. CDR1 SGDLS and CDR2 YYNGEE come from the germline V gene. The CDR3 consists of 13 residues. The CDR3 loop reads CASSAMGQETQYF. As DNA, the CDR3 is TGTGCCAGCAGCGCGATGGGTCAAGAGACCCAGTACTTC. The whole variable domain, remainder taken from reference TRBV9 and TRBJ2-5, is DSGVTQTPKHLITATGQRVTLRCSPRSGDLSVYWYQQSLDQGLQFLIQYYNGEERAKGNILERFSAQQFPDLHSELNLSSLELGDSALYFCASSAMGQETQYFGPGTRLLVL.

In its sample, this clonotype was seen many times. The gene calls are TRBV6-2 or TRBV6-3 and TRBJ2-1; D assignment may be TRBD1 or TRBD2 (6 bases each). The ends were cut back, 4 bases at V and 9 bases at J, with 13 bases in the middle. The germline gives CDR1 MNHEY, CDR2 SVGEGT. This CDR3 is built from 13 residues. The CDR3 DNA sequence: TGTGCCAGCAGTTTCCGACTAGGGGGTGAGCAGTTCTTC. Its protein is CASSFRLGGEQFF.

J is TRBJ2-3 and V is TRBV7-2; D unresolved. Trimming shortened V by 5 bases and J by 0 bases, and 3 bases separated the two germline ends. Germline lookup yields CDR1 SGHTA and CDR2 FQGNSA. The CDR3 consists of 12 residues. The CDR3 DNA reads TGTGCCAGCAGCCGCAGCACAGATACGCAGTATTTT. Residues: CASSRSTDTQYF.

The sample holds a few counts of this clonotype. The V gene is TRBV7-2, the J gene TRBJ1-1, with D hard to call. There are 14 residues in the CDR3. Trimming removed 1 base at V and 1 base at J, with 7 bases between. The germline V gene has CDR1 SGHTA and CDR2 FQGNSA. DNA for the CDR3: TGTGCCAGCAGCTTAGATCCAGCGAACACTGAAGCTTTCTTT. Encoded protein: CASSLDPANTEAFF.

The genes are TRBV11-1 and TRBJ2-7, with 7 bases fitting TRBD1. This CDR3 region has 15 residues. CDR1 and CDR2 from the germline V gene are SGHAT and FQDESV (reference sequence). Germline trimming cut 5 bases from V and 6 bases from J; bases unmatched to any gene: 13. The DNA for the CDR3 is TGTGCCAGCAGCCGCGGACAGGTTTTGGAGGCCGAGCAGTACTTC. Translated: CASSRGQVLEAEQYF.

The V and J genes are TRBV4-1 and TRBJ2-1; 7 nucleotides match TRBD1. The CDR3 contains 16 residues. V dropped 0 bases and J dropped 5; count of bases not matched to a gene: 7. Germline CDR1 and CDR2: MGHRA and YSYEKL. Written as DNA, the CDR3 is TGCGCCAGCAGCCAAGATAGGGGGACAGCTAACAATGAGCAGTTCTTC. Protein sequence: CASSQDRGTANNEQFF.

The chain combines TRBV2 with TRBJ2-1, with no clear D. CDR3 length equals 14 residues. V lost 4 bases and J 0 bases, leaving 7 bases between the germline ends. CDR1 and CDR2 from the germline V gene are SNHLY and FYNNEI. As DNA, the CDR3 is TGTGCCAGCAGTGGGGAAAGCTCCTACAATGAGCAGTTCTTC. This encodes CASSGESSYNEQFF.

This clonotype occurred a few times. The chain recombines TRBV10-3 with TRBJ2-7; 10 nucleotides align to TRBD1. Germline-derived CDR1 and CDR2 are ENHRY and SYGVKD. The J segment lost 3 bases and the V segment lost 7 bases, leaving 12 bases of the junction unmatched. The length of the CDR3 is 16 residues. CDR3 sequence reads: CAITSQGDRGNYEQYF. CDR3 DNA: TGTGCCATCACCAGCCAGGGGGACAGGGGCAACTACGAGCAGTACTTC.

The genes are TRBV20-1 and TRBJ2-7; possibly TRBD2 for D (5 bases). CDR3 length: 11 residues. V was cut by 3 bases and J by 11 bases, with 14 bases left in between. Germline V gene data show CDR1 as DFQATT and CDR2 as SNEGSKA (reference sequence). CDR3 loop: CSASQTVEEYF. Here the CDR3 DNA reads TGCAGTGCTAGCCAGACGGTGGAGGAGTACTTC.

The chain recombines TRBV7-9 with TRBJ2-1; 9 bases align to TRBD2. CDR1 and CDR2 (germline): SEHNR, FQNEAQ (reference sequence). CDR3 size: 15 residues. V was pared by 4 bases and J by 6 bases, with 7 bases of the junction left unmatched. CDR3 bases: TGTGCCAGCAGCTCCCGGTTAGCGGGGGTCAATGAGCAGTTCTTC. This encodes CASSSRLAGVNEQFF.

The V gene is TRBV18, the J gene TRBJ2-7; TRBD2 matches at 8 bases. CDR3 length: 17 amino acids. Losses at the gene ends were 4 bases for V and 5 bases for J; bases not matched to a gene: 16. Germline V gene sequence: CDR1 KGHSH, CDR2 LQKENI. The CDR3 bases are TGTGCCAGCTCACATTCCCCCTCTCGGGGGGGCCTTAACGAGCAGTACTTC. It is translated as CASSHSPSRGGLNEQYF.

This clonotype was seen a handful of times. The junction and the germline gene differ at one end; a read error may be behind it. V usage is TRBV7-8 and J usage is TRBJ2-3, with 11 bases lining up with TRBD1. Per germline, CDR1 SGHVS and CDR2 FQNEAQ. This CDR3 comprises 12 residues. The CDR3 loop reads CASSTSRDRGDF. In DNA form, the CDR3 reads TGTGCCAGCAGCACTAGTCGGGACAGGGGGGATTTT.